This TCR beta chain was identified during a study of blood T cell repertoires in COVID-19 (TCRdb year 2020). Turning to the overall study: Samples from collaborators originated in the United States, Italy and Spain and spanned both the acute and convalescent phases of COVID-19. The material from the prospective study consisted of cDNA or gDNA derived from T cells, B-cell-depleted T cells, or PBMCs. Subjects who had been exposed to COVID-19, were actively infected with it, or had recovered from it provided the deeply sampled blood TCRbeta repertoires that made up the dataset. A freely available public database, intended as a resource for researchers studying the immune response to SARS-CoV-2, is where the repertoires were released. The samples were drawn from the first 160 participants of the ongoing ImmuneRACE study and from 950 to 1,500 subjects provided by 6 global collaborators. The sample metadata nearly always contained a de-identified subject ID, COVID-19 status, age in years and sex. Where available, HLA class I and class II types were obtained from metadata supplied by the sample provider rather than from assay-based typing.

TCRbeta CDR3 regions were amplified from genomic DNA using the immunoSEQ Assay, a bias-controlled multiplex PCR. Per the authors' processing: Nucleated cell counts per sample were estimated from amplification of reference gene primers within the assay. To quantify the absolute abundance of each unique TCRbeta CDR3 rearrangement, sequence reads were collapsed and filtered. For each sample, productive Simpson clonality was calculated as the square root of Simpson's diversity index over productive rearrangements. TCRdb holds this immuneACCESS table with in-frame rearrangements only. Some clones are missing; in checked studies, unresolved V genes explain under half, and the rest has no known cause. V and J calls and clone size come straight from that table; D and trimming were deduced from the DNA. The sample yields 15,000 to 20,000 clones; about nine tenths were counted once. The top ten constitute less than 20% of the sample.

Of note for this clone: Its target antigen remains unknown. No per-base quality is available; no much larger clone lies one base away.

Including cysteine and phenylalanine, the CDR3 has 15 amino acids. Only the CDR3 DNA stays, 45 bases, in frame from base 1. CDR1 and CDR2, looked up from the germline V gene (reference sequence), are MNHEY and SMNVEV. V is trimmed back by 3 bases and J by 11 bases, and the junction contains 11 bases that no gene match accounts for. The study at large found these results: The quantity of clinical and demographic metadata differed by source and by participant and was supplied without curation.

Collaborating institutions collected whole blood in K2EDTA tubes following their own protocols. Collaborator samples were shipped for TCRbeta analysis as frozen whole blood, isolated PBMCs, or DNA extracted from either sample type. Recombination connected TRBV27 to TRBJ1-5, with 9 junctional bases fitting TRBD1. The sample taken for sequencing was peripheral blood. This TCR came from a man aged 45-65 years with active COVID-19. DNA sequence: TGTGCCAGCAGTTTGAATTTACAGGGGGCGAGCTCCCAGCATTTT. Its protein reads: CASSLNLQGASSQHF.